The clone carrying this T cell receptor (beta chain) occurred a few times. This sample is part of a study of blood T cells in healthy people across ages. Using a J-beta primer mix together with a sample-barcoded 5' primer, a second PCR was run for about 6 to 12 cycles. TCRdb independently ran MiXCR on the 5' RACE reads; one entry per CDR3 protein. This sample yields roughly 1,700,000 distinct CDR3 sequences, of which approximately 28% are seen a single time; around 7.7% belongs to the top ten. The CDR3 contains 15 residues. CDR1 SGHTA and CDR2 FQGTGA come from the germline V gene. J gave up 7 bases and V 1 base, and 10 bases lay outside the gene matches. Every donor contributed around 10 milliliters of peripheral blood by blood draw. Every sample gave at least 5 micrograms of total RNA when it was extracted.

The receptor comes from a woman aged 30 to 39 in good health. The rearrangement uses TRBV7-3 and TRBJ2-7; 7 bases match TRBD2. What was sequenced was blood. CDR3 sequence: CASSLSGGGGAEQYF. In nucleotides, the CDR3 is TGTGCCAGCAGCTTAAGCGGTGGCGGGGGAGCGGAGCAGTACTTC.